The T cell receptor beta chain described here comes from a study of T cell responses to AZD1222 COVID-19 vaccine (dated by TCRdb to about 2021). Background on the whole study: TCR sequencing was performed for about 240 trial participants, of whom about 200 were given two doses of AZD1222 and around 25 were given two doses of MenACWY control vaccine. Trial participants were enrolled by age into subgroups of 18-55, 56-69 and 70-plus years, and approximately 150, 30 and 60 TCR-sequenced participants, respectively, were included in these subgroups.

Study-level results and caveats: Participants were mostly white British, with more females than males. The authors suggested clonal diversity may have been underestimated. In the small 56-69-year group, the increase in depth fell short of significance, most likely because of low power. Because no samples from the day 14 peak response were available, repertoires could be characterized only after the peak T cell response. CD4 TCRs associated with the vaccine covered the entire spike protein, and the dominant responses were in regions 160-218 and 743-854. Only five to seven AZD1222 recipients were SARS-CoV-2 seropositive at baseline, limiting conclusions about previously exposed vaccinees. Spike-specific TCR breadth and depth rose significantly after two AZD1222 doses compared with day 0 and with MenACWY recipients. Nearly half of unique spike-specific TCRs reportedly recognized epitopes outside regions mutated in the B.1.351 and B.1.1.7 variants.

This clone occurred once. Its antigen has not been determined. Per-base quality was not reported, and no clone a single base away is much larger than it. Per the publication, the time point label means: about 28 days (+/-7) after the second vaccine dose. AZD1222 recipients whose second dose came at about 4 weeks and those whose second dose came at about 12 weeks were combined into one group, since spike-specific TCR depth and breadth did not differ between the two schedules. Samples from vaccinated people were obtained from the UK trials COV001 and COV002, which included a single-blind randomized controlled phase 2/3 trial of AZD1222 (ChAdOx1 nCoV-19) in healthy adults. For TCRbeta chain sequencing, PBMC samples from trial participants were taken at day 0 and at day 28 after the second dose. The CDR3 regions of human TCRbeta chains were subjected to immunosequencing. As for how the authors treated the data: TCRs in the repertoires were compared against a reference library of SARS-CoV-2-specific TCRs that had been generated with the MIRA antigen-specificity platform. Breadth was defined as the fraction of unique TCRs that were SARS-CoV-2-associated. Depth was defined as the fraction of total T cells that were SARS-CoV-2-associated. Using the MIRA data, each spike-specific TCR was assigned both to the spike region to which the TCR was reactive and to a CD4 or CD8 class. Log10-transformed breadth and depth values were compared by one-way ANOVA with Sidak's multiple comparisons tests. What TCRdb holds here is the immuneACCESS table cut down to in-frame rearrangements. Part of the clones is not present; checked against another copy, under half of the missing clones reflect an unresolved V gene, and the others are unexplained. The V and J calls and clone size come from that table; D and trimming were worked out from the DNA. In all, the sample holds roughly 270,000 clones, and 90% to 95% of those were seen once. The ten largest make up around 0.57% of the sample.

The source material was peripheral blood, sampled 28 days after the second AZD1222 dose. The sequence derives from an adult who received the AZD1222 COVID-19 vaccine.

For the CDR3, the sequence is CASSLLGGEQYF. The nucleotides read TGTGCCAGCAGCCTTCTCGGGGGCGAGCAGTACTTC. The rearrangement joined TRBV3-1 (or the pseudogene TRBV3-2) to TRBJ2-7; TRBD2 might be the D gene, on 6 matching bases. Counted from cysteine to phenylalanine, this CDR3 has 12 amino acids. The CDR3 DNA has 36 bases and is translated from base 1. The germline V gene (reference sequence) supplies CDR1 LGHDT and CDR2 YNNKEL. V loses 4 bases of germline sequence and J loses 6 bases, and the interval between the two ends is 10 bases.